The source of this T cell receptor (beta chain) is a study of blood T cell repertoires in COVID-19. Across the whole study: The cDNA or gDNA used as material had been derived from T cells, B-cell-depleted T cells, or PBMCs.

This clone was seen a single time. Libraries were prepared by immunoSEQ multiplex PCR; TCRdb keeps only in-frame clonotypes and omits some of them. The table has tens of thousands of clones, 75% to 90% seen once. Germline lookup yields CDR1 MNHNY and CDR2 SVGAGI (reference sequence). The CDR3 has 14 residues. Trimming shortened V by 5 bases and J by 4 bases, and 12 bases separated the two germline ends. This receptor was taken from a man under 40 with acute or convalescent COVID-19. This sequence joins TRBV6-6 and TRBJ2-1, with D maybe TRBD2 (6 bases). The sequencing sample was made of peripheral blood. CDR3 amino acids: CASSSDGGYNEQFF. DNA for the CDR3: TGTGCCAGCAGTAGCGACGGGGGTTACAATGAGCAGTTCTTC.